The 32 T cell receptor beta chains in this list originate from one sample, sequenced in a study of response to subunit inactivated influenza vaccine. TCRdb fed the RT-PCR reads into MiXCR, producing one record per CDR3 protein. The table lists roughly 190,000 distinct CDR3 sequences, approximately 14% of them singletons. This specimen was CD8+ T cells sorted from PBMCs, taken around 5 days after vaccination. The receptors were sampled from a man in his fifties or sixties who received an inactivated influenza vaccine.

This clonotype was picked up many times. This rearrangement joins TRBV5-6 to TRBJ1-1; D ambiguous. This CDR3 comprises 12 residues. V shed 5 bases and J shed 6 bases, with 11 bases lying between them. Per germline, CDR1 SGHDT and CDR2 YYEEEE. CDR3 in DNA: TGTGCCAGCAGGACCCGGGCCTCTGAAGCTTTCTTT. This codes for CASRTRASEAFF.

This clonotype has ten or more counts. The V call is TRBV12-3 or TRBV12-4, the J call TRBJ2-4; D ambiguous. Trimming cost V 5 bases and J 0 bases, with 11 bases left between them. The CDR3 runs 15 residues. The CDR3 nucleotides are TGTGCCAGCAGTCCCGCCCTTGGAGCCAAAAACATTCAGTACTTC. Translation gives CASSPALGAKNIQYF.

The V and J genes are TRBV28 and TRBJ2-1; D possibly corresponds to TRBD2 (6 bases). V shed 7 bases and J shed 7 bases, with 11 bases lying between them. The CDR3 extends over 12 amino acids. Germline CDR1 and CDR2: MDHEN and SYDVKM. The CDR3, as DNA: TGTGCCAGCAAATCAGCGGGTAATGAGCAGTTCTTC. Protein product: CASKSAGNEQFF.

This clonotype was seen at least ten times. The chain recombines TRBV7-9 with TRBJ2-3; TRBD1 aligns across 12 bases. V was clipped by 10 bases and J by 1 base; unmatched bases: 6. The CDR3 is 15 amino acids. Germline V lookup: CDR1 SEHNR, CDR2 FQNEAQ (reference sequence). The CDR3 sequence: CAIKGQGAGTDTQYF. The CDR3 DNA reads TGTGCCATCAAGGGACAGGGGGCCGGCACAGATACGCAGTATTTT. Full variable domain (rest looked up from reference TRBV7-9 and TRBJ2-3): DTGVSQNPRHKITKRGQNVTFRCDPISEHNRLYWYRQTLGQGPEFLTYFQNEAQLEKSRLLSDRFSAERPKGSFSTLEIQRTEQGDSAMYLCAIKGQGAGTDTQYFGPGTRLTVL.

This clonotype was detected many times. V is TRBV9 and J is TRBJ2-5, with D maybe TRBD2 (6 bases). The germline V gene has CDR1 SGDLS and CDR2 YYNGEE. V was shortened by 4 bases and J by 5 bases, with 21 bases between the two germline ends. The length of the CDR3 is 16 residues. CDR3 DNA: TGTGCCAGCAGCCCCCCGGGGGTAGGGTTACTGGAGACCCAGTACTTC. Translated, it gives CASSPPGVGLLETQYF.

The chain carries TRBV11-3 and TRBJ2-1; 8 bases are shared with TRBD2. This CDR3 spans 15 amino acids. Germline values: CDR1 SGHNT, CDR2 YENEEA. V dropped 4 bases and J dropped 6; count of bases not matched to a gene: 8. CDR3: CASSSKSSGSNEQFF. CDR3 DNA sequence: TGTGCCAGCAGCTCAAAATCCAGCGGGAGCAATGAGCAGTTCTTC.

A few counts support this clonotype. This sequence joins TRBV29-1 and TRBJ2-3; 7 bases fit TRBD1. Germline CDR1 SQVTM, CDR2 ANQGSEA. J was trimmed by 0 bases and V by 4 bases; bases with no gene match: 4. The CDR3 contains 14 residues. CDR3 sequence reads: CSVGGQVSTDTQYF. The DNA for the CDR3 is TGCAGCGTTGGAGGACAGGTTAGCACAGATACGCAGTATTTT.

This clonotype was counted between two and nine times. The J gene is TRBJ1-4, the V gene TRBV9, with D perhaps TRBD1 (5 bases). Trimming cost V 2 bases and J 8 bases, with 13 bases left between them. This CDR3 is built from 14 residues. Germline V gene sequence: CDR1 SGDLS, CDR2 YYNGEE. Here the CDR3 DNA reads TGTGCCAGCAGCGTCCGGACACGACGGGAAAAACTGTTTTTT. It codes for CASSVRTRREKLFF. Using reference TRBV9 and TRBJ1-4 for the parts outside the CDR3, the full variable domain is DSGVTQTPKHLITATGQRVTLRCSPRSGDLSVYWYQQSLDQGLQFLIQYYNGEERAKGNILERFSAQQFPDLHSELNLSSLELGDSALYFCASSVRTRREKLFFGSGTQLSVL.

In its sample, this clonotype was seen a few times. This rearrangement joins TRBV7-9 to TRBJ1-2; tentative D call: TRBD1 (5 bases). Germline lookup yields CDR1 SEHNR and CDR2 FQNEAQ (reference sequence). Trimming removed 3 bases from V and 10 bases from J, with 12 bases in between. The CDR3 length is 12 residues. CDR3: CASSFTQQDYTF. CDR3 bases: TGTGCCAGCAGCTTTACCCAACAGGACTACACCTTC. Drawing the rest from reference TRBV7-9 and TRBJ1-2, the complete variable domain is DTGVSQNPRHKITKRGQNVTFRCDPISEHNRLYWYRQTLGQGPEFLTYFQNEAQLEKSRLLSDRFSAERPKGSFSTLEIQRTEQGDSAMYLCASSFTQQDYTFGSGTRLTVV.

The table lists this clonotype with a few counts. The chain employs TRBV4-2 and TRBJ1-1; D unresolved. Germline-derived CDR1 and CDR2 are LGHNA and YNFKEQ. V was clipped by 3 bases and J by 6 bases, with 14 bases between them. CDR3 size: 14 residues. The CDR3 DNA sequence: TGTGCCAGCAGCCATTCTACGCTGACCCCTGAAGCTTTCTTT. This gives the protein CASSHSTLTPEAFF.

V and J are TRBV27 and TRBJ2-7; 8 bases line up with TRBD2. The CDR3 contains 14 residues. CDR1 MNHEY and CDR2 SMNVEV come from the germline V gene (reference sequence). The trim removed 5 bases at V and 9 bases at J, leaving 12 bases unmatched. The CDR3: CASSPGTSGTRQYF. The DNA for the CDR3 is TGTGCCAGCAGTCCCGGGACTAGTGGTACTCGGCAGTACTTC.

This clonotype was picked up a small number of times. The chain recombines TRBV10-3 with TRBJ1-4; no definite D call. V lost 2 bases to trimming and J lost 1 base, with 11 bases between them. The CDR3 consists of 16 residues. Per germline, CDR1 ENHRY and CDR2 SYGVKD. The CDR3 spells CAISEGDPVTNEKLFF. In DNA form, the CDR3 reads TGTGCCATCAGTGAGGGTGACCCGGTAACTAATGAAAAACTGTTTTTT.

This clonotype was counted between two and nine times. CDR3 residues: CAWSEYTEQYF. The CDR3 bases are TGTGCCTGGAGTGAATACACTGAGCAGTACTTC. The V gene is TRBV30, the J gene TRBJ2-7; no definite D call. In germline, CDR1 is GTSNPN, CDR2 SVGIG (reference sequence). The V and J ends lost 1 base and 7 bases respectively, with 8 bases between them. This CDR3 contains 11 residues.

The chain has TRBV5-1 and TRBJ2-2, with D maybe TRBD1 (6 bases). This CDR3 comprises 14 residues. The V gene lost 1 base and the J gene lost 5 bases, with 9 bases spanning the gap. Germline V lookup: CDR1 SGHRS, CDR2 YFSETQ. The CDR3: CASSLTGWTGELFF. The CDR3 coding sequence is TGCGCCAGCAGCTTGACAGGGTGGACCGGGGAGCTGTTTTTT.

The V and J genes are TRBV7-9 and TRBJ1-1, with a possible D match to TRBD1 (6 bases). Germline CDR1 is SEHNR and CDR2 is FQNEAQ (reference sequence). CDR3 length: 16 amino acids. Trimming cost V 3 bases and J 10 bases, with 24 bases left between them. This CDR3 reads CASSLITGQRYERAFF. CDR3 DNA: TGTGCCAGCAGCTTGATTACGGGACAAAGGTACGAGAGAGCTTTCTTT.

This chain joins TRBV5-1 and TRBJ2-7; D is possibly TRBD2 (6 bases). The CDR3 spans 14 residues. V gave up 3 bases and J gave up 0 bases, with 10 bases separating them. CDR1 and CDR2 from the germline V gene are SGHRS and YFSETQ. The CDR3, as DNA: TGCGCCAGCAGCTCGGGGGACTTCTCCTACGAGCAGTACTTC. Translation: CASSSGDFSYEQYF.

V usage is TRBV12-3 or TRBV12-4 and J usage is TRBJ2-2, with 7 positions matching TRBD1. The V and J ends lost 6 bases and 0 bases, in that order; junction bases with no gene match: 4. The CDR3 length is 15 residues. This CDR3 reads CASSSGGTNTGELFF. The CDR3 DNA follows: TGTGCCAGCAGCTCAGGGGGAACGAACACCGGGGAGCTGTTTTTT.

The chain links TRBV12-3 or TRBV12-4 to TRBJ2-6; D is unresolved. CDR3 length: 14 amino acids. Trimming stripped 6 bases from V and 7 bases from J, with 13 bases between. The CDR3 bases are TGTGCCAGCAGAGCCCCGGAAGGAGCCAACGTCCTGACTTTC. Residues: CASRAPEGANVLTF.

The rearrangement uses TRBV24-1 and TRBJ2-5; D uncertain. Germline V CDR1 and CDR2: KGHDR, SFDVKD. Trimming left V 5 bases short and J 1 base short, with 13 bases between. The CDR3 extends over 15 amino acids. The CDR3 nucleotides read TGTGCCACCAGTGCCGCCGTTGAGTCCCAAGAGACCCAGTACTTC. It codes for CATSAAVESQETQYF.

The rearrangement uses TRBV12-3 or TRBV12-4 and TRBJ2-1, with D possibly TRBD2 on 5 matching bases. This CDR3 has 17 residues. V was shortened by 5 bases and J by 5 bases, with 22 bases between the two germline ends. CDR3 DNA: TGTGCCAGCAGTCAGAATTTGTTAGCGTATGAAGACAATGAGCAGTTCTTC. Translating it yields CASSQNLLAYEDNEQFF.

A few counts support this clonotype. V usage is TRBV4-2 and J usage is TRBJ2-1, with TRBD2 as a possible D gene (6 bases). Trimming pared 2 bases from V and 6 bases from J, leaving 14 bases between. CDR3 length: 15 amino acids. Germline CDR1 is LGHNA and CDR2 is YNFKEQ. DNA for the CDR3: TGTGCCAGCAGCCAATCGTCGCTAGCGTTCAATGAGCAGTTCTTC. Protein product: CASSQSSLAFNEQFF.

A few counts support this clonotype. This rearrangement joins TRBV27 to TRBJ2-5, with 9 positions matching TRBD2. CDR1 and CDR2 from the germline V gene are MNHEY and SMNVEV (reference sequence). The CDR3 is 15 residues long. The ends lost 5 bases at V and 4 bases at J; junction bases unmatched: 8. The CDR3 here is CASSRAGGGLETQYF. CDR3 sequence (DNA): TGTGCCAGCAGTAGGGCGGGAGGGGGGTTAGAGACCCAGTACTTC.

The V call is TRBV7-9, the J call TRBJ1-5; D is uncertain. CDR1 SEHNR and CDR2 FQNEAQ come from the germline V gene (reference sequence). The ends were cut back, 0 bases at V and 6 bases at J, with 9 bases in the middle. CDR3 size: 14 residues. CDR3 sequence reads: CASSLASFGQPQHF. CDR3 sequence (DNA): TGTGCCAGCAGCTTAGCAAGCTTCGGTCAGCCCCAGCATTTT. The full variable domain, with the rest looked up from reference TRBV7-9 and TRBJ1-5, is DTGVSQNPRHKITKRGQNVTFRCDPISEHNRLYWYRQTLGQGPEFLTYFQNEAQLEKSRLLSDRFSAERPKGSFSTLEIQRTEQGDSAMYLCASSLASFGQPQHFGDGTRLSIL.

This clonotype was seen only a few times. The V gene is TRBV15, the J gene TRBJ1-4; unclear D gene. The CDR3 is 14 amino acids. Germline V lookup: CDR1 LNHNV, CDR2 YYDKDF (reference sequence). V shed 0 bases and J shed 8 bases, with 10 bases lying between them. CDR3 in DNA: TGTGCCACCAGCAGAGACGGGGTTGGGGAAAAACTGTTTTTT. Translation gives CATSRDGVGEKLFF. Combining the CDR3 with reference TRBV15 and TRBJ1-4 gives the whole variable domain DAMVIQNPRYQVTQFGKPVTLSCSQTLNHNVMYWYQQKSSQAPKLLFHYYDKDFNNEADTPDNFQSRRPNTSFCFLDIRSPGLGDTAMYLCATSRDGVGEKLFFGSGTQLSVL.

The gene calls are TRBV25-1 and TRBJ2-7; D not resolved. V lost 4 bases and J lost 5, with 6 bases in between. Germline CDR1 is MGHDK and CDR2 is SYGVNS. This CDR3 spans 11 amino acids. The CDR3 protein is CASSVGNEQYF. CDR3 bases: TGTGCCAGCAGTGTGGGGAACGAGCAGTACTTC.

This clonotype was recorded many times. The V call is TRBV5-1, the J call TRBJ2-7, with D unclear. The CDR3 extends over 14 amino acids. The V end lost 0 bases, the J end lost 0 bases, and 7 bases lay between the germline ends. Germline V lookup: CDR1 SGHRS, CDR2 YFSETQ. In DNA, the CDR3 is TGCGCCAGCAGCTTGGACTTCCGCTCCTACGAGCAGTACTTC. The encoded protein is CASSLDFRSYEQYF. Looking up the rest from reference TRBV5-1 and TRBJ2-7 gives the full variable domain: KAGVTQTPRYLIKTRGQQVTLSCSPISGHRSVSWYQQTPGQGLQFLFEYFSETQRNKGNFPGRFSGRQFSNSRSEMNVSTLELGDSALYLCASSLDFRSYEQYFGPGTRLTVT.

Here the CDR3 DNA reads TGTGCCAGTATCGGGGTTTACACCGGGGAGCTGTTTTTT. It encodes CASIGVYTGELFF. The gene calls are TRBV19 and TRBJ2-2; maybe TRBD2 (5 bases). V was shortened by 7 bases and J by 3 bases, with 9 bases between the two germline ends. The CDR3 sequence is 13 residues long. CDR1 and CDR2 from the germline V gene are LNHDA and SQIVND (reference sequence).

This clonotype was found a few times. The genes are TRBV6-2 or TRBV6-3 and TRBJ2-1, with 7 bases identical to TRBD1. Germline trimming cut 5 bases from V and 4 bases from J; bases unmatched to any gene: 8. This CDR3 contains 15 residues. Per the germline V gene, CDR1 is MNHEY and CDR2 is SVGEGT. The CDR3 DNA reads as TGTGCCAGCAGTCCCCGGGACAGCTTGTACAATGAGCAGTTCTTC. It specifies CASSPRDSLYNEQFF.

This clonotype was counted only a few times. The chain employs TRBV7-9 and TRBJ1-5; D is unresolved. Trimming shortened V by 8 bases and J by 0 bases, and 8 bases separated the two germline ends. The CDR3 is 13 residues long. Per the germline V gene, CDR1 is SEHNR and CDR2 is FQNEAQ (reference sequence). As DNA, the CDR3 is TGTGCCAGCTCGGCGGGTAGCAATCAGCCCCAGCATTTT. It codes for CASSAGSNQPQHF.

There are a few counts of this clonotype. The chain has TRBV7-9 and TRBJ2-7; 8 bases line up with TRBD1. Losses at the gene ends were 0 bases for V and 0 bases for J; bases not matched to a gene: 1. The CDR3 is 15 amino acids. Germline CDR1 SEHNR, CDR2 FQNEAQ (reference sequence). CDR3 residues: CASSLAQGASYEQYF. The CDR3 nucleotides read TGTGCCAGCAGCTTAGCGCAGGGGGCCTCCTACGAGCAGTACTTC.

This clonotype was picked up a small number of times. The V gene is TRBV4-3, the J gene TRBJ2-5; D is unresolved. The germline V and J ends were trimmed by 0 bases and 5 bases, with 7 bases remaining between them. Germline CDR1 LGHNA, CDR2 YSLEER. This CDR3 is 13 amino acids long. In nucleotides, the CDR3 is TGCGCCAGCAGCCAAGATAAACTCGAGACCCAGTACTTC. The encoded protein is CASSQDKLETQYF.

This clonotype came up many times. The CDR3 is CASSPRRQLYNEQFF. The CDR3 DNA reads TGTGCCAGCAGTCCTCGACGCCAGCTTTACAATGAGCAGTTCTTC. This chain connects TRBV6-5 to TRBJ2-1; D gene ambiguous. CDR1 and CDR2 from the germline V gene are MNHEY and SVGAGI. V was shortened by 5 bases and J by 4 bases, with 15 bases between the two germline ends. The CDR3 contains 15 residues.